This TCR beta chain was sequenced for a study of PD-1 blockade in mismatch repair-deficient tumors. Background on the study: All were previously treated, progressing patients with about 12 mismatch repair-deficient cancer types.

Assay used: immunoSEQ multiplex PCR; TCRdb lists only in-frame clones, some missing. The profile covers 85,000 to 130,000 clones, with about 79% appearing a single time and approximately 6.8% taken by the ten largest. Findings and limits, study-wide: Rapid post-treatment expansion, then contraction, generally preceding radiologic response, marked tumor-resident clones.

A note on this clone: The antigen is not known.

PCR or immunohistochemistry showed mismatch repair deficiency in every enrolled patient. The TCR originated in an adult with mismatch repair-deficient cancer. This specimen was peripheral blood, taken 36 weeks after starting pembrolizumab.

CDR3 protein: CASSEEETGGNTGELFF. The CDR3 region has the DNA TGTGCCAGCAGTGAAGAGGAGACAGGGGGCAACACCGGGGAGCTGTTTTTT. This chain uses TRBV25-1 with TRBJ2-2; 10 nucleotides align to TRBD1. The germline CDR1 and CDR2 sequences are MGHDK and SYGVNS. With 2 bases clipped from V and 2 bases from J, the junction kept 5 bases outside the gene matches. CDR3 length: 17 amino acids.